The clone carrying this T cell receptor beta chain was recorded at least ten times. Its matching antigen is unknown. TCRdb called the reads again in MiXCR, with one record for every CDR3 protein. This table holds more than 400,000 distinct CDR3 sequences, around a quarter found once. The sample originates from a study of T cell repertoires in cytomegalovirus infection. Across the whole study: Through public TCR beta signatures, both CMV infection and matching HLA type were indicated. Findings and caveats of the study: Within the response measured ex vivo, HLA-C-restricted CMV-specific TCR beta clonotypes were dominant. Cumulative frequency (of public TCR beta family members) identified carriers of CMV plus the relevant HLA.

This sequence originates from a human donor in good health (CMV status not recorded). Some clones in this sample may be carry-over from other donors' samples. Sequencing was done on a sample of PBMCs.

The CDR3 DNA follows: TGTGCCAGCAGCCGGGACAGGGAGGCCACCGGGGAGCTGTTTTTT. Its translation is CASSRDREATGELFF. The V and J genes are TRBV7-2 and TRBJ2-2; 9 nucleotides agree with TRBD1. V was clipped by 5 bases and J by 4 bases; unmatched bases: 5. There are 15 residues in the CDR3. CDR1 SGHTA and CDR2 FQGNSA come from the germline V gene.